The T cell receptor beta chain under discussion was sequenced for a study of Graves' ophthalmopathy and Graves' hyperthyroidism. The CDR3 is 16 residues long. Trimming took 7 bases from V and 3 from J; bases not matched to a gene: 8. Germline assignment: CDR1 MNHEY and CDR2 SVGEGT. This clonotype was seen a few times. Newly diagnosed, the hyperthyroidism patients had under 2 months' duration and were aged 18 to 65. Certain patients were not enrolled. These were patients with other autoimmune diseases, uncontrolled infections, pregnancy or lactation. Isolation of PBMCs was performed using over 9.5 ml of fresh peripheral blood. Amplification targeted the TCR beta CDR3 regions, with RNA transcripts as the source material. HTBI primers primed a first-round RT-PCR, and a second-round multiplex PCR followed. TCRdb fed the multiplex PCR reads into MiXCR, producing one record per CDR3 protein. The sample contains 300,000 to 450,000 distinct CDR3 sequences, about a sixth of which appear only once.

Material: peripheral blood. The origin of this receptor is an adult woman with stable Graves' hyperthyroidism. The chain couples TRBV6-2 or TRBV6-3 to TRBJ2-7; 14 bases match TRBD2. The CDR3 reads CASTDGLAGGFYEQYF. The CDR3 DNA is TGTGCCAGCACTGACGGACTAGCGGGAGGTTTCTACGAGCAGTACTTC.